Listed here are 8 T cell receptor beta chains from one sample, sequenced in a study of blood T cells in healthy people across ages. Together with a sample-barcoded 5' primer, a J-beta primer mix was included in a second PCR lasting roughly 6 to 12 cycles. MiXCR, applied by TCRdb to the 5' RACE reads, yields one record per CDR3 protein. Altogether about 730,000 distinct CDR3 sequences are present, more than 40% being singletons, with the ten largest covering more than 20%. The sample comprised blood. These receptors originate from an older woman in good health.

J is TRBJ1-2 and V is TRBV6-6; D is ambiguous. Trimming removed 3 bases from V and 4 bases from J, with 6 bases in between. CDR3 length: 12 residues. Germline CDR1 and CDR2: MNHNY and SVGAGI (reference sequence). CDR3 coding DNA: TGTGCCAGCAGTTATTTAGTCTATGGCTACACCTTC. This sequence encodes CASSYLVYGYTF.

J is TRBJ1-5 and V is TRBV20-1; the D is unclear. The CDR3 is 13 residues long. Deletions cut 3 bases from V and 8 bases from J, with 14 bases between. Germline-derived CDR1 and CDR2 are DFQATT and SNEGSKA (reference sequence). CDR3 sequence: CSASLPDIKPQHF. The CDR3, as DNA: TGCAGTGCTAGCCTTCCCGACATCAAGCCCCAGCATTTT.

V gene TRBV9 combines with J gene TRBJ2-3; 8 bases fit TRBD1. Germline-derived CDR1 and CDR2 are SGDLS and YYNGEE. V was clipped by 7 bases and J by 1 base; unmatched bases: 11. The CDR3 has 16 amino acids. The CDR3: CASATAGTGGTDTQYF. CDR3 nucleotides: TGTGCCAGCGCAACCGCCGGGACAGGAGGCACAGATACGCAGTATTTT.

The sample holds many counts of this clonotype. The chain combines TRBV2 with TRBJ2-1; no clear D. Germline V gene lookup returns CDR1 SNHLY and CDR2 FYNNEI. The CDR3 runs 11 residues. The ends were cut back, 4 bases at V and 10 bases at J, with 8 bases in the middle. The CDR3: CASSGLIEQFF. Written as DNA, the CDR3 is TGTGCCAGCAGTGGTCTCATAGAGCAGTTCTTC.

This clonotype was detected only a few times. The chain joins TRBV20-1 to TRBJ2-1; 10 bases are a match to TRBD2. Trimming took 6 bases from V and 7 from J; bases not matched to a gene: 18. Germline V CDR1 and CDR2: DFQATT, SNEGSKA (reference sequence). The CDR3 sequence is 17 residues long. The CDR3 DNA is TGCAGTGCCACTGAAAGCGGGAGGGCCTTGACGGGAAATGAGCAGTTCTTC. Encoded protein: CSATESGRALTGNEQFF.

The CDR3 DNA is TGCAGTGCTAGAAATGGGTACTCAGGCCACTCCTACAATGAGCAGTTCTTC. Protein product: CSARNGYSGHSYNEQFF. This chain joins TRBV20-1 and TRBJ2-1, with no clear D. The CDR3 sequence is 17 residues long. The germline V gene has CDR1 DFQATT and CDR2 SNEGSKA (reference sequence). The V and J ends lost 2 bases and 0 bases respectively, with 17 bases between them.

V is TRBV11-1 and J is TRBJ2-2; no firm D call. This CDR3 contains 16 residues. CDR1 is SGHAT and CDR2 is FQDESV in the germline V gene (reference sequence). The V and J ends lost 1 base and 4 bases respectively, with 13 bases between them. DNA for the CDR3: TGTGCCAGCAGCTTAGTAGGTGGTTATGGCACCGGGGAGCTGTTTTTT. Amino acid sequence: CASSLVGGYGTGELFF.

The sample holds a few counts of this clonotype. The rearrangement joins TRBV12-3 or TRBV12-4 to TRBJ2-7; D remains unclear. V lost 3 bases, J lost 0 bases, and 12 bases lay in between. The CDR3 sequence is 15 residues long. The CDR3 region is CASSFVQYSSYEQYF. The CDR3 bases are TGTGCCAGCAGTTTCGTACAGTACAGCTCCTACGAGCAGTACTTC.